Presented here are 20 T cell receptor beta chains from one specimen sequenced in a study of T cells in localized non-small cell lung cancer. Clones were sequenced by immunoSEQ multiplex PCR, and TCRdb holds only the in-frame ones, with some missing. The sample carries 41,000 or so clones, around 83% recorded once. Here the sequenced sample was peripheral blood, taken before any cancer treatment. Receptor source: a woman between 18 and 55 years old with stage III lung adenocarcinoma.

This clone showed up just once. J is TRBJ2-7 and V is TRBV6-5; TRBD1 matches at 11 bases. Germline CDR1 reads MNHEY; CDR2 reads SVGAGI. This CDR3 has 14 residues. Unmatched junction bases numbered 9, after V lost 8 bases and J lost 6 bases. CDR3 in amino acids: CASGARDRGSEQYF. The CDR3 nucleotides are TGTGCCAGCGGGGCCCGGGACAGGGGGAGCGAGCAGTACTTC.

The chain combines TRBV7-2 with TRBJ2-3, with D uncertain. Trimming shortened V by 1 base and J by 4 bases, and 9 bases separated the two germline ends. The CDR3 consists of 14 residues. In germline, CDR1 is SGHTA, CDR2 FQGNSA. CDR3 in amino acids: CASSLGPGPDTQYF. The CDR3 DNA follows: TGTGCCAGCAGCTTAGGTCCGGGCCCAGATACGCAGTATTTT.

The rearrangement links TRBV29-1 to TRBJ2-7; possible D gene TRBD1, 6 bases. This CDR3 has 13 amino acids. Germline lookup yields CDR1 SQVTM and CDR2 ANQGSEA. Trimming took 5 bases from V and 0 from J, leaving 11 bases between them. Here the CDR3 reads CSVQRGSSYEQYF. Written as DNA, the CDR3 is TGCAGCGTTCAAAGGGGGAGCTCCTACGAGCAGTACTTC.

The chain uses TRBV19 and TRBJ2-1; TRBD1 matches at 9 bases. The J segment lost 5 bases and the V segment lost 6 bases, leaving 5 bases of the junction unmatched. This CDR3 has 14 residues. Germline-derived CDR1 and CDR2 are LNHDA and SQIVND (reference sequence). DNA for the CDR3: TGTGCCAGTAGCTATGGGGACAGGGACAATGAGCAGTTCTTC. This gives the protein CASSYGDRDNEQFF.

CDR3 amino acids: CATSRDLGFSGNTIYF. The CDR3 DNA reads as TGTGCCACCAGCAGAGATCTCGGGTTCTCTGGAAACACCATATATTTT. V is TRBV15 and J is TRBJ1-3; D is undetermined. The V gene lost 0 bases and the J gene lost 0 bases, with 9 bases spanning the gap. Germline loops: CDR1 LNHNV, CDR2 YYDKDF (reference sequence). CDR3 size: 16 residues.

The chain joins TRBV5-8 to TRBJ2-5, with TRBD2 matching 9 bases. V gave up 5 bases and J gave up 6 bases; unmatched junction bases: 8. In germline, CDR1 is SGHTS, CDR2 YDEGEE. This CDR3 is built from 14 residues. The CDR3 is CASSYLAGSKTQYF. In DNA form, the CDR3 reads TGTGCCAGCAGTTACCTAGCGGGGTCGAAGACCCAGTACTTC.

This chain uses TRBV5-4 with TRBJ1-4, with TRBD1 matching over 10 bases. CDR1 is SGHNT, CDR2 YYREEE, per germline (reference sequence). The CDR3 has 15 amino acids. The trim removed 4 bases at V and 8 bases at J, leaving 8 bases unmatched. CDR3 coding DNA: TGTGCCAGCAGCACACGACAGGGGGCTGGAGAAAAACTGTTTTTT. Amino acid sequence: CASSTRQGAGEKLFF.

The rearrangement uses TRBV19 and TRBJ2-1; no clear D gene. This CDR3 is 12 amino acids long. Germline lookup yields CDR1 LNHDA and CDR2 SQIVND (reference sequence). V was cut by 10 bases and J by 1 base, with 8 bases left in between. This CDR3 is CATAESYNEQFF. The CDR3 DNA sequence: TGTGCCACCGCAGAATCCTACAATGAGCAGTTCTTC.

The chain joins TRBV6-6 to TRBJ1-5; D is unresolved. CDR1 is MNHNY, CDR2 SVGAGI, per germline (reference sequence). Trimming took off 7 bases at V and 1 base at J, with 14 bases between the two ends. The CDR3 totals 15 residues. CDR3 coding DNA: TGTGCCAGCATCTCCCGGATATTGAGCAATCAGCCCCAGCATTTT. Its translation: CASISRILSNQPQHF.

This chain connects TRBV14 to TRBJ1-2, with D uncertain. Germline CDR1 is SGHDN and CDR2 is FVKESK. The CDR3 contains 15 residues. V dropped 1 base and J dropped 5 bases, with 14 bases sitting between them. DNA of the CDR3: TGTGCCAGCAGCCAAGCTGTAGGGTTTGTGTATGGCTACACCTTC. Residues: CASSQAVGFVYGYTF.

This clone was observed once. The DNA of the CDR3 is TGCAGCGCCCCCCTACAGGTTGAGAAGGGCTACACCTTC. Amino acids: CSAPLQVEKGYTF. The gene calls are TRBV29-1 and TRBJ1-2; weak D call: TRBD1 (5 bases). The CDR3 has 13 residues. Germline assignment: CDR1 SQVTM and CDR2 ANQGSEA. The ends were cut back, 7 bases at V and 8 bases at J, with 20 bases in the middle.

The rearrangement joins TRBV11-2 to TRBJ2-5; 8 bases map to TRBD2. The CDR3 spans 16 residues. The germline V gene has CDR1 SGHAT and CDR2 FQNNGV. Losses at the gene ends were 3 bases for V and 4 bases for J; bases not matched to a gene: 10. The CDR3 DNA sequence: TGTGCCAGCAGCTTGATTCGTGCGGGGGGATCAGAGACCCAGTACTTC. It yields the protein CASSLIRAGGSETQYF.

By share of the sample, this clone is medium-sized. V gene TRBV7-9 combines with J gene TRBJ1-2; no reliable D call. The CDR3 has 15 amino acids. Germline V gene lookup returns CDR1 SEHNR and CDR2 FQNEAQ (reference sequence). Trimming took 5 bases from V and 1 from J, leaving 14 bases between them. CDR3 coding DNA: TGTGCCAGCAGCGGCCGGGGTCTTTATAACTATGGCTACACCTTC. Protein: CASSGRGLYNYGYTF.

J is TRBJ1-1 and V is TRBV13; no clear D. V was clipped by 0 bases and J by 1 base, with 6 bases between them. This CDR3 has 14 residues. The germline CDR1 and CDR2 sequences are PRHDT and FYEKMQ (reference sequence). This chain's CDR3 is CASSLGQANTEAFF. The CDR3 DNA reads TGTGCCAGCAGCTTAGGTCAGGCGAACACTGAAGCTTTCTTT.

The J gene is TRBJ2-6, the V gene TRBV7-8, with a possible D match to TRBD2 (6 bases). V lost 3 bases to trimming and J lost 4 bases, with 16 bases between them. Germline CDR1 is SGHVS and CDR2 is FQNEAQ. This CDR3 is 17 amino acids long. The CDR3 here is CASSFRRALSGANVLTF. CDR3 nucleotide sequence: TGTGCCAGCAGCTTCCGGAGGGCGCTTTCAGGGGCCAACGTCCTGACTTTC.

In DNA form, the CDR3 reads TGTGCCAGCAGCCGGGACTTTGGGTCTGGAAACACCATATATTTT. It encodes CASSRDFGSGNTIYF. V usage is TRBV6-6 and J usage is TRBJ1-3; D is perhaps TRBD1 (5 bases). This CDR3 has 15 amino acids. Per the germline V gene, CDR1 is MNHNY and CDR2 is SVGAGI (reference sequence). Trimming removed 6 bases from V and 1 base from J, with 13 bases in between.

The CDR3 bases are TGTGCCAGCTCACCAGGACAGGACACTGAAGCTTTCTTT. Protein product: CASSPGQDTEAFF. J is TRBJ1-1 and V is TRBV18, with TRBD1 matching over 7 bases. The CDR3 is 13 amino acids. Trimming cost V 2 bases and J 3 bases; bases outside gene matches: 0. The germline gives CDR1 KGHSH, CDR2 LQKENI.

V gene TRBV7-6 combines with J gene TRBJ2-3, with 7 nucleotides matching TRBD2. The length of the CDR3 is 14 residues. Germline CDR1 and CDR2: SGHVS and FNYEAQ. The J segment lost 3 bases and the V segment lost 1 base, leaving 1 base of the junction unmatched. This CDR3 is CASSLVGGTDTQYF. The CDR3, as DNA: TGTGCCAGCAGCTTAGTCGGGGGGACAGATACGCAGTATTTT.

This sequence joins TRBV5-1 and TRBJ2-1; 13 bases align to TRBD2. Germline CDR1 SGHRS, CDR2 YFSETQ. V trimming: 2 bases; J trimming: 7 bases; junction bases outside the gene matches: 12. The CDR3 length is 18 residues. The CDR3 DNA is TGCGCCAGCAGCTTCCAGACTAGCGGGGGGATAGTGAGGAATGAGCAGTTCTTC. It translates to CASSFQTSGGIVRNEQFF. Filled out from reference TRBV5-1 and TRBJ2-1, the complete variable domain reads KAGVTQTPRYLIKTRGQQVTLSCSPISGHRSVSWYQQTPGQGLQFLFEYFSETQRNKGNFPGRFSGRQFSNSRSEMNVSTLELGDSALYLCASSFQTSGGIVRNEQFFGPGTRLTVL.

The CDR3 region has the DNA TGTGCCAGCAGCCAAGAACGAGGGGGGAACACCGGGGAGCTGTTTTTT. This encodes CASSQERGGNTGELFF. The chain uses TRBV4-2 and TRBJ2-2, with TRBD1 as a possible D gene (6 bases). CDR1 and CDR2 (germline): LGHNA, YNFKEQ. V was shortened by 0 bases and J by 1 base, with 9 bases between the two germline ends. CDR3 length equals 16 residues.